This T cell receptor (beta chain) was sequenced in a study of blood T cell repertoires in COVID-19. Whole-study context: Samples representing acute and convalescent COVID-19 were sourced from the United States, Italy and Spain. Nucleic acid was either cDNA or gDNA, and it came from T cells, B-cell-depleted T cells, or PBMCs.

In the source study's methods: Amplification from reference gene primers served as the basis for estimated nucleated cell counts. The data were produced by immunoSEQ multiplex PCR, yet TCRdb's version contains in-frame clones alone and is incomplete. V and J calls and clone size are copied from that table; D and trimming were computed from the DNA. This sample has some 100,000 clones, with roughly 90% found just once. After removal of 8 bases from V and 5 bases from J, the junction contained 11 bases not matched to a gene. The CDR3 consists of 15 residues. Germline V gene lookup returns CDR1 SNHLY and CDR2 FYNNEI.

This clonotype was obtained from a man aged 50 to 59 with active COVID-19. The specimen was peripheral blood. This chain links TRBV2 with TRBJ2-1, with 8 bases fitting TRBD1. In nucleotides, the CDR3 is TGTGCCAGCGGGTCTGGGCAGGGGGCCAACAATGAGCAGTTCTTC. Translating it yields CASGSGQGANNEQFF.